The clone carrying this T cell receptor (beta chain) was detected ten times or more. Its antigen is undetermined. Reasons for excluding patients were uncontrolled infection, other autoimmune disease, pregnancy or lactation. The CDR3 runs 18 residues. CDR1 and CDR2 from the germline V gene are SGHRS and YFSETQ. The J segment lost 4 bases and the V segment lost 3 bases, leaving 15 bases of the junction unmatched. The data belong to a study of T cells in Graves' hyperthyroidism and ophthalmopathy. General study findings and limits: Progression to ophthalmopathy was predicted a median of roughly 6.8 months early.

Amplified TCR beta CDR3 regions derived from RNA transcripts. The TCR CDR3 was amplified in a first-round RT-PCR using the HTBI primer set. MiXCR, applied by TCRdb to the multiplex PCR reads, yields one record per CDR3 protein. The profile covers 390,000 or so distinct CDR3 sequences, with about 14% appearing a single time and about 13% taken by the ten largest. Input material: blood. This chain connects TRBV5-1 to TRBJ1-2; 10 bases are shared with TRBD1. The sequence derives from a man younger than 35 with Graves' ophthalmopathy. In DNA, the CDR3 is TGCGCCAGCAGCTGGCAACCGGGACAGGGGAGTGAGTTCTATGGCTACACCTTC. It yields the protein CASSWQPGQGSEFYGYTF.